These 21 T cell receptor beta chains originate from one sample sequenced in a study of CD8 T cells in ankylosing spondylitis. TCRdb re-analysed the 5' RACE reads in MiXCR, keeping a single row per CDR3 protein. The top ten clones hold 4% to 5.5% of a sample with about 250,000 distinct CDR3 sequences, roughly 32% of them seen once. Material: blood, either unsorted or a sorted T cell fraction (not recorded which). The receptors stem from a male donor with ankylosing spondylitis or in good health (not recorded which).

This chain joins TRBV18 and TRBJ2-7; D may be TRBD2 (5 bases). The V gene lost 3 bases and the J gene lost 2 bases, with 8 bases spanning the gap. The CDR3 consists of 13 residues. Germline V gives CDR1 KGHSH, CDR2 LQKENI. CDR3 nucleotide sequence: TGTGCCAGCTCACCGGACGGGACCTACGAGCAGTACTTC. Its translation is CASSPDGTYEQYF.

This chain links TRBV10-3 with TRBJ2-5, with D perhaps given as TRBD1 or TRBD2 (5 bases each). V was clipped by 4 bases and J by 4 bases, with 16 bases between them. This CDR3 has 15 residues. Germline V CDR1 and CDR2: ENHRY, SYGVKD. CDR3 nucleotides: TGTGCCATCAGTGGAACACAGGAGGCGAGAGAGACCCAGTACTTC. This encodes CAISGTQEARETQYF.

This clonotype showed up just a few times. The rearrangement uses TRBV28 and TRBJ2-6; D is possibly TRBD2 (5 bases). The CDR3 covers 15 residues. Germline loops: CDR1 MDHEN, CDR2 SYDVKM. With 5 bases removed from V and 0 bases from J, the gap between germline ends came to 8 bases. The chain's CDR3 is CASSQDSSGANVLTF. CDR3 bases: TGTGCCAGCAGTCAGGACTCCTCTGGGGCCAACGTCCTGACTTTC. The entire variable domain, with the rest obtained from reference TRBV28 and TRBJ2-6, is as follows: DVKVTQSSRYLVKRTGEKVFLECVQDMDHENMFWYRQDPGLGLRLIYFSYDVKMKEKGDIPEGYSVSREKKERFSLILESASTNQTSMYLCASSQDSSGANVLTFGAGSRLTVL.

The rearrangement uses TRBV7-2 and TRBJ1-1; no clear D gene. This CDR3 has 14 amino acids. V was pared by 3 bases and J by 1 base, with 9 bases between. Germline CDR1 SGHTA, CDR2 FQGNSA. CDR3 residues: CASSLSDRNTEAFF. DNA for the CDR3: TGTGCCAGCAGCTTGTCGGACCGGAACACTGAAGCTTTCTTT. Looking up the rest from reference TRBV7-2 and TRBJ1-1 gives the full variable domain: GAGVSQSPSNKVTEKGKDVELRCDPISGHTALYWYRQSLGQGLEFLIYFQGNSAPDKSGLPSDRFSAERTGGSVSTLTIQRTQQEDSAVYLCASSLSDRNTEAFFGQGTRLTVV.

This clonotype was detected a few times. The rearrangement uses TRBV10-3 and TRBJ2-5; D gene unclear. The CDR3 spans 14 residues. V was cut by 0 bases and J by 4 bases, with 9 bases left in between. The germline CDR1 and CDR2 sequences are ENHRY and SYGVKD. In DNA form, the CDR3 reads TGTGCCATCAGTGAGTCCGTGGGCAGAGAGACCCAGTACTTC. Its translation: CAISESVGRETQYF.

The chain carries TRBV3-1 and TRBJ2-3, with D maybe TRBD2 (7 bases). Germline V gives CDR1 LGHDT, CDR2 YNNKEL (reference sequence). Trimming took off 3 bases at V and 4 bases at J, with 11 bases between the two ends. The CDR3 consists of 14 residues. CDR3 sequence: CASSQEGGADTQYF. The DNA of the CDR3 is TGTGCCAGCAGCCAGGAGGGGGGGGCAGATACGCAGTATTTT.

This rearrangement joins TRBV6-5 to TRBJ2-2, with D possibly matching TRBD2 (5 bases). Trimming took 0 bases from V and 7 from J, leaving 9 bases between them. This CDR3 has 14 residues. Germline V gives CDR1 MNHEY, CDR2 SVGAGI. The CDR3: CASSYSAGLGELFF. The CDR3 nucleotides are TGTGCCAGCAGTTACTCGGCAGGACTCGGGGAGCTGTTTTTT.

The chain combines TRBV28 with TRBJ2-7, with D uncertain. This CDR3 has 14 amino acids. Germline lookup yields CDR1 MDHEN and CDR2 SYDVKM. V was shortened by 2 bases and J by 2 bases, with 10 bases between the two germline ends. Here the CDR3 reads CASSLRLVPYEQYF. The DNA for the CDR3 is TGTGCCAGCAGTTTACGACTTGTACCCTACGAGCAGTACTTC.

The CDR3 reads CASSQMGNQPQHF. The CDR3, as DNA: TGTGCCAGCAGCCAGATGGGGAATCAGCCCCAGCATTTT. The chain employs TRBV7-9 and TRBJ1-5, with no clear D. This CDR3 spans 13 amino acids. CDR1 is SEHNR and CDR2 is FQNEAQ in the germline V gene (reference sequence). V gave up 5 bases and J gave up 4 bases, with 9 bases separating them.

This clonotype was recorded a few times. V and J are TRBV20-1 and TRBJ2-5, with 13 bases fitting TRBD2. The CDR3 is 16 residues long. CDR1 is DFQATT, CDR2 SNEGSKA, per germline (reference sequence). V shed 5 bases and J 5 bases; nucleotides not matched to a gene: 11. The CDR3 DNA is TGCAGTGCTTTGACTAGCGGGGGGCCCTTGCGGGAGACCCAGTACTTC. Translated: CSALTSGGPLRETQYF.

V and J are TRBV29-1 and TRBJ2-7; TRBD2 agrees at 7 bases. The germline gives CDR1 SQVTM, CDR2 ANQGSEA. The CDR3 is made up of 14 amino acids. Losses at the gene ends were 2 bases for V and 1 base for J; bases not matched to a gene: 5. This chain's CDR3 is CSVELAAGSYEQYF. CDR3 DNA sequence: TGCAGCGTTGAACTAGCGGCGGGGTCCTACGAGCAGTACTTC.

The rearrangement uses TRBV6-1 and TRBJ1-1; a possible D gene is TRBD1 (6 bases). Germline V gene lookup returns CDR1 MNHNS and CDR2 SASEGT. Deletions cut 6 bases from V and 1 base from J, with 18 bases between. The CDR3 is 16 amino acids. CDR3 DNA sequence: TGTGCCAGCAGGAAATTAGAGGGACACTGGAACACTGAAGCTTTCTTT. Its protein is CASRKLEGHWNTEAFF.

CDR3 loop: CASSMGRGTHTGELFF. In DNA, the CDR3 is TGTGCCAGTAGTATGGGTCGGGGGACCCACACCGGGGAGCTGTTTTTT. V is TRBV19 and J is TRBJ2-2; D perhaps matches TRBD2 (6 bases). This CDR3 comprises 16 residues. The germline V gene has CDR1 LNHDA and CDR2 SQIVND (reference sequence). V lost 3 bases and J lost 3, with 14 bases in between.

The chain is built from TRBV6-1 and TRBJ2-5; 7 bases map to TRBD1. With 6 bases clipped from V and 2 bases from J, the junction kept 12 bases outside the gene matches. The germline CDR1 and CDR2 sequences are MNHNS and SASEGT. The CDR3 loop spans 16 amino acids. The CDR3 protein is CASSRSRTGRQETQYF. In nucleotides, the CDR3 is TGTGCCAGCAGCCGCTCCAGGACAGGTCGTCAAGAGACCCAGTACTTC.

The chain carries TRBV2 and TRBJ1-2; TRBD1 might be the D (5 bases). CDR1 SNHLY and CDR2 FYNNEI come from the germline V gene. This CDR3 comprises 17 residues. Trimming removed 1 base from V and 13 bases from J, with 28 bases in between. CDR3 sequence: CASSEGPMGGPRRSGTF. The CDR3 DNA is TGTGCCAGCAGTGAAGGCCCAATGGGGGGTCCCCGGAGGAGTGGCACCTTC.

In this sample, this clonotype turned up a few times. The chain has TRBV12-3 or TRBV12-4 and TRBJ1-6; 7 bases agree with TRBD1. V dropped 6 bases and J dropped 7; count of bases not matched to a gene: 6. The CDR3 is 14 residues long. CDR3 DNA: TGTGCCAGCAGACCGACAGGGATCAATTCACCCCTCCACTTT. Translation gives CASRPTGINSPLHF.

The table lists this clonotype with a few counts. This chain joins TRBV7-2 and TRBJ2-1; TRBD1 agrees at 11 bases. The CDR3 consists of 14 residues. Germline assignment: CDR1 SGHTA and CDR2 FQGNSA. With 4 bases clipped from V and 13 bases from J, the junction kept 9 bases outside the gene matches. The chain's CDR3 is CASSWGTGGVEQFF. In DNA, the CDR3 is TGTGCCAGCAGCTGGGGGACAGGGGGGGTGGAACAGTTCTTC.

This clonotype was found a few times. The rearrangement uses TRBV27 and TRBJ1-2, with TRBD1 as a possible D gene (6 bases). This CDR3 spans 13 amino acids. V was pared by 1 base and J by 3 bases, with 6 bases between. Germline CDR1 MNHEY, CDR2 SMNVEV (reference sequence). The DNA for the CDR3 is TGTGCCAGCAGTTTATACAGGGACTATGGCTACACCTTC. This sequence encodes CASSLYRDYGYTF.

CDR3 in amino acids: CASSDRGRTEAFF. The CDR3 DNA is TGTGCCAGCAGCGACAGGGGGCGAACTGAAGCTTTCTTT. This rearrangement joins TRBV12-3 or TRBV12-4 to TRBJ1-1; 10 bases agree with TRBD1. The CDR3 contains 13 residues. V dropped 6 bases and J dropped 5; count of bases not matched to a gene: 3.

V usage is TRBV2 and J usage is TRBJ2-7; D call uncertain. Per the germline V gene, CDR1 is SNHLY and CDR2 is FYNNEI. This CDR3 has 12 amino acids. With 7 bases removed from V and 1 base from J, the gap between germline ends came to 8 bases. The CDR3 sequence is CASNPWSYEQYF. CDR3 nucleotides: TGTGCCAGCAACCCGTGGTCCTACGAGCAGTACTTC.

This clonotype was seen only a few times. This chain connects TRBV27 to TRBJ1-1; 9 bases match TRBD1. J lost 4 bases, V lost 7 bases, and 7 bases had no gene match. Germline V gene sequence: CDR1 MNHEY, CDR2 SMNVEV (reference sequence). The CDR3 is 14 amino acids. CDR3 region: CASKAGTGFTEAFF. DNA of the CDR3: TGTGCCAGCAAAGCAGGGACAGGGTTCACTGAAGCTTTCTTT.